This record looks at one T cell receptor (beta chain) sequence and its context. Its specific antigen is unknown. No base quality values were provided; no much bigger clone lies one nucleotide off. Synthetic TCR analog templates were spiked into each PCR so that absolute template abundance could be estimated from read counts. The immunoSEQ assay used bias-controlled V and J gene primers to amplify TCRbeta CDR3 regions from genomic DNA. Sequencing of rearranged TCRbeta segments was performed at approximately 20X coverage. From the authors' description of their analysis: Clustering was used to correct sequencing errors, and CDR3s were annotated against IMGT to assign V, D and J genes. Only productive TCRbeta rearrangements were used in downstream analyses, excluding out-of-frame or stop-codon sequences. Clonality was computed as one minus Shannon entropy normalized by the log of the number of unique productive sequences. Clones differing between time points or between blood and tumor were identified by Fisher's exact test with Benjamini-Hochberg correction at adjusted p below 0.01. As stored in TCRdb, this immuneACCESS dataset retains in-frame rearrangements with V and J assigned. A fraction of the clones does not appear; measured against another copy, unresolved V genes explain less than half of the discrepancy, and the remainder lacks a known reason. The V and J calls and clone size are taken from that table; D and trimming were inferred from the DNA. Recorded for this sample are 30,000 to 50,000 clones; roughly nine tenths of them occurred a single time. Roughly 12% of the sample is held by the ten biggest clonotypes.

Trimming takes 2 bases off V and 6 bases off J; junction bases not matched to a gene: 5. Taken from the germline V gene (reference sequence), the CDR1 and CDR2 loops are GTSNPN and SVGIG. The CDR3 starts with the cysteine, ends with the phenylalanine, and has 14 residues. The sequence is cut down to CDR3 DNA, 42 bases in frame from base 1. According to the study, the label for this sample's time point signals: pretreatment peripheral blood. The cohort comprised around 31 patients with locally advanced or metastatic urothelial carcinoma treated at Memorial Sloan Kettering on a trial protocol. Peripheral blood mononuclear cells were collected pretreatment and during treatment, with between 1 and 8 total time points obtained per patient. The Qiagen DNeasy Blood extraction kit was used to purify genomic DNA from total PBMCs and tumor samples. Collected pretreatment and during treatment, PBMCs were isolated and stored as previously described.

The sample comes from a study of PD-L1 blockade in urothelial cancer (dated by TCRdb to the late 2010s). General notes on the study: Every patient began therapy in about 2014 and was given atezolizumab 1,200 mg intravenously every 3 weeks. About 90% of the roughly 30 patients were males with bladder-origin urothelial cancer, and about 60% of the 29 reported a prior smoking history. An ECOG performance status of 0 or 1 was recorded for the patients, and 0 to 3 prior chemotherapy regimens had been received by the patients. Blood samples were analyzed at 3 weeks after treatment start (second dose) and at 6 weeks after treatment start. Blood samples gave median yields of around 140,000 T cells and some 84,000 unique TCRs, along with a median clonality of approximately 0.08. Somatic, immune and clinical correlates of response to PD-L1 blockade with atezolizumab in urothelial cancer were the focus of an exploratory multi-omic analysis. Pretreatment tumor samples, along with matched peripheral blood collected serially before and after atezolizumab treatment, underwent TCR sequencing. Progression-free survival longer than 6 months counted as durable clinical benefit, and TCR features were additionally tested against both progression-free and overall survival. In the same patients, whole exome sequencing and RNA sequencing of pretreatment tumors were performed in addition to TCR sequencing. Several patients achieved durable clinical benefit and some 20 did not. Pretreatment blood TCR-seq was available for 27 to 30 patients, at least one posttreatment blood collection was obtained for roughly 25 patients, and tumor TCR-seq was available for roughly 25 patients. General conclusions and limits of the study: Because the sample size was small (n ≈ 27) and many of the analyses were exploratory, the results are meant to be hypothesis-generating. A pretreatment peripheral blood TCR clonality below the median was linked to improved progression-free and overall survival. Patients with durable benefit showed greater expansion of tumor-associated TCR clones in peripheral blood 3 weeks after starting treatment (n ≈ 20, p = 0.022).

Sequencing was performed on PBMCs, taken around atezolizumab (anti-PD-L1) treatment. Here the chain combines TRBV30 and TRBJ2-1, with 9 middle bases fitting TRBD1. This TCR came from a woman aged 55 to 70 with urothelial cancer. This receptor carries the CDR3 CAWSRGQGGNEQFF. The sequenced DNA: TGTGCCTGGAGTCGGGGACAGGGTGGCAATGAGCAGTTCTTC.